The 2 T cell receptor beta chains reported below all come from one sample, sequenced in a study of technical replicates of blood from several donors. Some clones are missing from TCRdb's copy, which holds only in-frame ones; the method was immunoSEQ multiplex PCR. The top ten hold around 0.4% of the sample, which has 79,000 or so clones, 85% to 95% seen once. The sample consisted of T cells isolated from PBMCs. The receptor source for this set is a human donor in good health.

The genes are TRBV30 and TRBJ1-2, with unresolved D. The CDR3 is made up of 12 amino acids. V lost 3 bases and J 6 bases, leaving 11 bases between the germline ends. Germline CDR1 reads GTSNPN; CDR2 reads SVGIG (reference sequence). As DNA, the CDR3 is TGTGCCTGGAGCCCCGGAGGCGATGGCTACACCTTC. It yields the protein CAWSPGGDGYTF. Full variable domain (outside the CDR3, taken from reference TRBV30 and TRBJ1-2): SQTIHQWPATLVQPVGSPLSLECTVEGTSNPNLYWYRQAAGRGLQLLFYSVGIGQISSEVPQNLSASRPQDRQFILSSKKLLLSDSGFYLCAWSPGGDGYTFGSGTRLTVV.

This clone was seen once. The rearrangement links TRBV9 to TRBJ2-1, with 7 bases fitting TRBD1. From germline, CDR1 is SGDLS and CDR2 YYNGEE. This CDR3 comprises 14 residues. V was pared by 0 bases and J by 7 bases, with 4 bases of the junction left unmatched. CDR3 coding DNA: TGTGCCAGCAGCGTAGGGTGGACAGGAAATGAGCAGTTCTTC. Its translation is CASSVGWTGNEQFF.